Presented here are 8 T cell receptor beta chains from one specimen sequenced in a study of cytomegalovirus exposure and HLA in healthy donors (dated by TCRdb to between 2016 and 2019). Library creation used the immunoSEQ multiplex PCR assay. The multiplex PCR relied on a mix of 60 forward primers for TCR Vbeta segments and 13 reverse primers for TCR Jbeta segments. This immuneACCESS table, as held by TCRdb, lists in-frame sequences with V and J called but not all clones. Of the missing ones, under half trace to an unresolved V gene in checked studies; the others have no known cause. In this sample the table shows 240,000 or so clones, approximately 80% of which occur a single time. The top ten clones comprise 7% to 9% of the sample. Sequenced sample: PBMCs. The receptors come from a woman in her fifties or sixties in good health and CMV-seropositive.

The CDR3 is CASSLGGPGELFF. DNA for the CDR3: TGTGCCAGCAGCCTCGGGGGTCCCGGGGAGCTGTTTTTT. The J gene is TRBJ2-2, the V gene TRBV14, with D possibly TRBD2 on 6 matching bases. V lost 4 bases, J lost 6 bases, and 9 bases lay in between. The CDR3 sequence is 13 residues long. The V gene's germline CDR1 is SGHDN and CDR2 FVKESK.

About this clone: A junction end diverges from the germline sequence, so it may reflect a read error. Other DNA sequences in this specimen translate into the identical CDR3. The J gene is TRBJ2-3, the V gene TRBV9, with 8 nucleotides matching TRBD2. CDR3 size: 15 residues. Germline values: CDR1 SGDLS, CDR2 YYNGEE. CDR3 sequence (DNA): TGTGCCAGCAGCGTCACGGGAGGGCCCGGGGATACGCAGTATTTC. This translates into CASSVTGGPGDTQYF.

This chain joins TRBV14 and TRBJ2-3; D remains unclear. The CDR3 loop spans 11 amino acids. V was trimmed by 2 bases and J by 5 bases, leaving 2 bases between them. The germline gives CDR1 SGHDN, CDR2 FVKESK. Here the CDR3 reads CASSQQDTQYF. Here the CDR3 DNA reads TGTGCCAGCAGCCAACAAGATACGCAGTATTTT. The variable domain in full, with the rest retrieved from reference TRBV14 and TRBJ2-3, is EAGVTQFPSHSVIEKGQTVTLRCDPISGHDNLYWYRRVMGKEIKFLLHFVKESKQDESGMPNNRFLAERTGGTYSTLKVQPAELEDSGVYFCASSQQDTQYFGPGTRLTVL.

The J gene is TRBJ2-7, the V gene TRBV18, with 10 bases aligning to TRBD2. Unmatched junction bases numbered 7, after V lost 6 bases and J lost 2 bases. The germline V gene encodes CDR1 KGHSH and CDR2 LQKENI. The CDR3 is 15 amino acids. As DNA, the CDR3 is TGTGCCAGCTCGGCTGGACTAGCGGAGACCTACGAGCAGTACTTC. Its protein is CASSAGLAETYEQYF.

V usage is TRBV2 and J usage is TRBJ1-2; D is possibly TRBD1 (5 bases). Trimming took off 9 bases at V and 5 bases at J, with 16 bases between the two ends. Germline V gives CDR1 SNHLY, CDR2 FYNNEI. The CDR3 covers 13 residues. The CDR3 loop reads CARGGDGAYGYTF. CDR3 bases: TGTGCCAGGGGGGGTGATGGGGCTTATGGCTACACCTTC.

In its sample, this clone was seen a few times. The chain joins TRBV6-1 to TRBJ1-5, with 8 bases that match TRBD1. Germline V CDR1 and CDR2: MNHNS, SASEGT. V was pared by 6 bases and J by 2 bases, with 3 bases of the junction left unmatched. CDR3 length: 14 amino acids. CDR3 sequence reads: CASRTGGGNQPQHF. CDR3 in DNA: TGTGCCAGCAGAACAGGGGGTGGCAATCAGCCCCAGCATTTT.

This clone was counted only a few times. V and J are TRBV4-1 and TRBJ1-4; a possible D gene is TRBD1 (6 bases). V lost 0 bases and J 8 bases, leaving 16 bases between the germline ends. The germline CDR1 and CDR2 sequences are MGHRA and YSYEKL. The CDR3 has 16 residues. The CDR3, as DNA: TGCGCCAGCAGCCAAGATCAGGGGAGATTTGGGGAAAAACTGTTTTTT. Protein: CASSQDQGRFGEKLFF.

This clone was seen a handful of times. V is TRBV7-8 and J is TRBJ2-1; TRBD1 is a possible D gene (5 bases). The V and J ends lost 0 bases and 0 bases respectively, with 15 bases between them. CDR1 is SGHVS and CDR2 is FQNEAQ in the germline V gene. CDR3 length: 18 amino acids. For the CDR3, the DNA is TGTGCCAGCAGCTTAGCGGTAGGGGCCCTAAGCTCCTACAATGAGCAGTTCTTC. Translated, it gives CASSLAVGALSSYNEQFF.